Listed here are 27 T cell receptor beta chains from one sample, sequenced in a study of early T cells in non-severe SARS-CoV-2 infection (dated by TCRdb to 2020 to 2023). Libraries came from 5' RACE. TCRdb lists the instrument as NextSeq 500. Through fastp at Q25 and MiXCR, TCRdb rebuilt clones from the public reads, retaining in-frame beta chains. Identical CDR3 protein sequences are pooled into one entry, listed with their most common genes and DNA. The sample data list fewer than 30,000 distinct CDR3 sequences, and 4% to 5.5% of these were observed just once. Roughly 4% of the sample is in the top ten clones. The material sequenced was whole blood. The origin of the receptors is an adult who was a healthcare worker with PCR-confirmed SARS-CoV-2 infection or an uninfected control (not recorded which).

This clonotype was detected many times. The CDR3 is CASSVTSGSPTDTQYF. In DNA form, the CDR3 reads TGTGCCAGCAGTGTAACTAGCGGGAGCCCCACAGATACGCAGTATTTT. V usage is TRBV2 and J usage is TRBJ2-3, with 11 nucleotides matching TRBD2. Looked up from germline, CDR1 is SNHLY and CDR2 is FYNNEI. The CDR3 contains 16 residues. V lost 4 bases and J lost 2; bases outside the gene matches: 5.

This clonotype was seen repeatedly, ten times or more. For the CDR3, the DNA is TGTGCCAGCAGCCATCCCTCAGGGGGTCGCTACAATGAGCAGTTCTTC. This encodes CASSHPSGGRYNEQFF. The genes are TRBV3-1 and TRBJ2-1; TRBD1 agrees at 7 bases. CDR1 is LGHDT, CDR2 YNNKEL, per germline (reference sequence). V was pared by 3 bases and J by 3 bases, with 8 bases of the junction left unmatched. CDR3 length equals 16 residues.

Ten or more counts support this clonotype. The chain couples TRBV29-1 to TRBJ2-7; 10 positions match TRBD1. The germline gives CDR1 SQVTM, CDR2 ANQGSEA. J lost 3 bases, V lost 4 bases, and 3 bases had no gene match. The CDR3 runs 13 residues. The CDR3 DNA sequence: TGCAGCGTTGGCCGGACAGGGGGCTACGAGCAGTACTTC. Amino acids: CSVGRTGGYEQYF.

CDR3 loop: CASSPTSGDAGELFF. In nucleotides, the CDR3 is TGTGCCAGCAGTCCGACTAGCGGGGACGCCGGGGAGCTGTTTTTT. The chain recombines TRBV6-4 with TRBJ2-2; TRBD2 agrees at 11 bases. Per germline, CDR1 MRHNA and CDR2 SNTAGT. J was trimmed by 6 bases and V by 5 bases; bases with no gene match: 5. The CDR3 has 15 residues.

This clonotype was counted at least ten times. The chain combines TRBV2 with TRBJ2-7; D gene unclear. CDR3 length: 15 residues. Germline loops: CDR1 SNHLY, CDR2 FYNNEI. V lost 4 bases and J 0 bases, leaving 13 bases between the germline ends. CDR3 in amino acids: CASSVVPFPSYEQYF. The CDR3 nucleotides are TGTGCCAGCAGTGTTGTCCCTTTTCCCTCCTACGAGCAGTACTTC.

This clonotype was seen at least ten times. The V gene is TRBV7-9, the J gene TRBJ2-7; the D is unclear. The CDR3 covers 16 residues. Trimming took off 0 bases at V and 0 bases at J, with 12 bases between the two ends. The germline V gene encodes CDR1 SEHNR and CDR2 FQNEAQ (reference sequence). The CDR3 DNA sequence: TGTGCCAGCAGCTTAGCGCTGGTGGGAAGCTCCTACGAGCAGTACTTC. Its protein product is CASSLALVGSSYEQYF.

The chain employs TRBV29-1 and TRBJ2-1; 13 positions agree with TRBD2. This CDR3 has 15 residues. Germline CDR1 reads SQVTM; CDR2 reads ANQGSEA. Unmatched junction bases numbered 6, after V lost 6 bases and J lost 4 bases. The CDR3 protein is CSVKGLAGEYNEQFF. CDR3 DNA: TGCAGCGTGAAAGGACTAGCGGGGGAATACAATGAGCAGTTCTTC.

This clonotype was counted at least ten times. DNA of the CDR3: TGTGCCAGCAGCTCTCTAGCGGGAGGGTGGAACGAGCAGTACTTC. Protein sequence: CASSSLAGGWNEQYF. The genes are TRBV7-2 and TRBJ2-7, with 12 nucleotides matching TRBD2. Germline V gives CDR1 SGHTA, CDR2 FQGNSA. This CDR3 contains 15 residues. Trimming removed 4 bases from V and 5 bases from J; junction bases left unmatched: 6.

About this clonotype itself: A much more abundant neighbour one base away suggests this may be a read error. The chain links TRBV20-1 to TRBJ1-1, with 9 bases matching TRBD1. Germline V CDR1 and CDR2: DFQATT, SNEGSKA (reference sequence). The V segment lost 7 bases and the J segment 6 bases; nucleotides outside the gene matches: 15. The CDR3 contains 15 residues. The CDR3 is CSVIRPQGADSEAFF. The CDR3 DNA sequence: TGCAGTGTGATCCGCCCACAGGGGGCTGACTCTGAAGCTTTCTTT.

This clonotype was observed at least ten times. This CDR3 reads CASSLIPSWRDRDIQYF. Written as DNA, the CDR3 is TGTGCCAGCAGCTTGATTCCCAGCTGGCGGGATAGAGACATTCAGTACTTC. The chain recombines TRBV7-9 with TRBJ2-4; TRBD2 is a possible D gene (6 bases). V lost 3 bases and J 8 bases, leaving 23 bases between the germline ends. CDR1 and CDR2 from the germline V gene are SEHNR and FQNEAQ (reference sequence). This CDR3 has 17 amino acids.

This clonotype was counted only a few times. The CDR3 nucleotides are TGTGCCAGTAGTATATTGGACAGGGAGAATGAGCAGTTCTTC. The encoded protein is CASSILDRENEQFF. The chain uses TRBV19 and TRBJ2-1; 8 bases match TRBD1. The CDR3 has 14 residues. The trim removed 2 bases at V and 7 bases at J, leaving 4 bases unmatched. Germline CDR1 and CDR2: LNHDA and SQIVND (reference sequence).

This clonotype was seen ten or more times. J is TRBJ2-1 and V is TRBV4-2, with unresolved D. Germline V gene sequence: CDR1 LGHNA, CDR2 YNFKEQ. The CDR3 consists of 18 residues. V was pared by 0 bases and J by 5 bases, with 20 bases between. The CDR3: CASSQDSSGRVVNNEQFF. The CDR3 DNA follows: TGTGCCAGCAGCCAAGACAGTTCAGGTCGGGTGGTAAACAATGAGCAGTTCTTC.

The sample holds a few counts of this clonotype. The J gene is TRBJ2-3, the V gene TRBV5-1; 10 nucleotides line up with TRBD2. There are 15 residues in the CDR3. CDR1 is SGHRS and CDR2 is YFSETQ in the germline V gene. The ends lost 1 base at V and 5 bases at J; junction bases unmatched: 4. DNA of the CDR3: TGCGCCAGCAGCTTGTCTAGCGGGAGTGGAGATACGCAGTATTTT. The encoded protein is CASSLSSGSGDTQYF.

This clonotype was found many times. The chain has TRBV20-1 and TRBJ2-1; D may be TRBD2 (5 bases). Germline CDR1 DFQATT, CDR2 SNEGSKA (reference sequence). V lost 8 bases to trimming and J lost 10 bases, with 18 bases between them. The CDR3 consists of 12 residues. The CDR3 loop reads CSPSKDPGEQFF. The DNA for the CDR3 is TGCAGTCCTTCAAAAGACCCGGGGGAGCAGTTCTTC.

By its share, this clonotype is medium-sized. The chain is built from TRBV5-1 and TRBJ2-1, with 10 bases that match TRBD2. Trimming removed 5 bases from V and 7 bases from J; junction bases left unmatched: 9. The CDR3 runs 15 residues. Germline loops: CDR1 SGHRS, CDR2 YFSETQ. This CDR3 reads CASRASGSGLNEQFF. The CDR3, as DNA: TGCGCCAGCAGGGCTAGCGGGAGTGGGTTAAATGAGCAGTTCTTC.

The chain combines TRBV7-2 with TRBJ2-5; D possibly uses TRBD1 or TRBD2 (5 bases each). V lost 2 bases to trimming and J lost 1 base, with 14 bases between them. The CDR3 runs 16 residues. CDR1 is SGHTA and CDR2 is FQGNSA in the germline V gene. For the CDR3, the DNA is TGTGCCAGCAGCTTATACCCCTGGGACGGCCAAGAGACCCAGTACTTC. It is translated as CASSLYPWDGQETQYF. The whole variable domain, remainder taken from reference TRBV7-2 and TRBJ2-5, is GAGVSQSPSNKVTEKGKDVELRCDPISGHTALYWYRQSLGQGLEFLIYFQGNSAPDKSGLPSDRFSAERTGGSVSTLTIQRTQQEDSAVYLCASSLYPWDGQETQYFGPGTRLLVL.

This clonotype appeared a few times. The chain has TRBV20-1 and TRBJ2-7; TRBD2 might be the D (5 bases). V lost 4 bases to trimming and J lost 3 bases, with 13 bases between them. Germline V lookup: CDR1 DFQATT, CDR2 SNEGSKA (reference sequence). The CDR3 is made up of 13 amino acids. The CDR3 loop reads CSAIGRGGYEQYF. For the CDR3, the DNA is TGCAGTGCTATTGGGAGAGGAGGCTACGAGCAGTACTTC.

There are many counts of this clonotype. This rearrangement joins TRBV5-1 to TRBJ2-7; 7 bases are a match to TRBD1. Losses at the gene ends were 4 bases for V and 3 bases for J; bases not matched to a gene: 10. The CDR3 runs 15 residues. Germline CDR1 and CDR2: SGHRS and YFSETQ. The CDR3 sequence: CASSTTGAANYEQYF. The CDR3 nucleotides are TGCGCCAGCAGCACAACAGGGGCGGCCAACTACGAGCAGTACTTC. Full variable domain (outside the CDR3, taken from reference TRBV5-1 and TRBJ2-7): KAGVTQTPRYLIKTRGQQVTLSCSPISGHRSVSWYQQTPGQGLQFLFEYFSETQRNKGNFPGRFSGRQFSNSRSEMNVSTLELGDSALYLCASSTTGAANYEQYFGPGTRLTVT.

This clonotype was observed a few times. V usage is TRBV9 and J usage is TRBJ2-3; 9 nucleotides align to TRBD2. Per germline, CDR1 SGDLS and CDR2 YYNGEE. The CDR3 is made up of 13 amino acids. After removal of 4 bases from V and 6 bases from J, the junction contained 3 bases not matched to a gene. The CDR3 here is CASSLAGSDTQYF. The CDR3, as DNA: TGTGCCAGCAGCCTAGCGGGGAGTGATACGCAGTATTTT.

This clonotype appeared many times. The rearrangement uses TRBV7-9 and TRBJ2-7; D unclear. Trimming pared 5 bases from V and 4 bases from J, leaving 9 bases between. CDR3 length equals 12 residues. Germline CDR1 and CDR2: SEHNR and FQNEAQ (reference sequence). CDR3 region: CASSPAGYEQYF. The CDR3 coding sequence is TGTGCCAGCAGCCCGGCTGGATACGAGCAGTACTTC.

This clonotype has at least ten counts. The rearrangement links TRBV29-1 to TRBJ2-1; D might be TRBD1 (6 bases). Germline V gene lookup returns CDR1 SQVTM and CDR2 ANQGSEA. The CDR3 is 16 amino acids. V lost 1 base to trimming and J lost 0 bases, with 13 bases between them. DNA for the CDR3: TGCAGCGTTGAAGGGGACACAGAGAGCTCCTACAATGAGCAGTTCTTC. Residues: CSVEGDTESSYNEQFF.

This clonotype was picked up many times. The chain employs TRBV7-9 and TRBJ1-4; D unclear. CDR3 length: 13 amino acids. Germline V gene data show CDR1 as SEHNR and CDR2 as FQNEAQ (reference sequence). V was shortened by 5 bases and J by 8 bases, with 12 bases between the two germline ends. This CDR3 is CASSETQYEKLFF. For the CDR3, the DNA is TGTGCCAGCAGCGAGACTCAGTACGAAAAACTGTTTTTT. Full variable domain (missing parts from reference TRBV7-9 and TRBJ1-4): DTGVSQNPRHKITKRGQNVTFRCDPISEHNRLYWYRQTLGQGPEFLTYFQNEAQLEKSRLLSDRFSAERPKGSFSTLEIQRTEQGDSAMYLCASSETQYEKLFFGSGTQLSVL.

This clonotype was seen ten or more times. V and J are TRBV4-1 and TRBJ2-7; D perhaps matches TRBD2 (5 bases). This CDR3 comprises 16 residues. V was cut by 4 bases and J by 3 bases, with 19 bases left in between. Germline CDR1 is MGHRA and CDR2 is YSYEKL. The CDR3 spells CASSPIADLEGYEQYF. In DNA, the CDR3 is TGCGCCAGCAGCCCCATCGCGGACCTCGAGGGCTACGAGCAGTACTTC.

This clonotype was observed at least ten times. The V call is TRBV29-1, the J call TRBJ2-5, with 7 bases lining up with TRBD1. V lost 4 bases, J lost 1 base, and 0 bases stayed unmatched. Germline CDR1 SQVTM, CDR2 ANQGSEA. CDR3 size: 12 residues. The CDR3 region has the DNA TGCAGCGTTGGGGACAGCCAAGAGACCCAGTACTTC. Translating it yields CSVGDSQETQYF.

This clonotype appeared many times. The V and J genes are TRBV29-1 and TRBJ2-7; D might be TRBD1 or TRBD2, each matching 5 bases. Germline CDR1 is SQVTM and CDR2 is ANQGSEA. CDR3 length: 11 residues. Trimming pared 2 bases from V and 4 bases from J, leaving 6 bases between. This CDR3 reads CSVEWGYEQYF. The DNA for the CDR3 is TGCAGCGTTGAATGGGGGTACGAGCAGTACTTC.

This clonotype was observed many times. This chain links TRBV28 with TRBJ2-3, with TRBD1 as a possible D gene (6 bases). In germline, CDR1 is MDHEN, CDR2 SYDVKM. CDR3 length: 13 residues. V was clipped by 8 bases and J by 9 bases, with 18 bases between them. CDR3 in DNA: TGTGCCAGCCGGGACATAAGGAGTGGGACGCAGTATTTT. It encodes CASRDIRSGTQYF.

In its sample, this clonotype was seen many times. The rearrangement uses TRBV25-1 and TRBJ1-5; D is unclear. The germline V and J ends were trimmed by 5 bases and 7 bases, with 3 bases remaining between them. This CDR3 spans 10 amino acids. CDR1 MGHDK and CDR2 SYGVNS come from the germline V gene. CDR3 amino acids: CASSSQPQHF. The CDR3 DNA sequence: TGTGCCAGCAGTAGCCAGCCCCAGCATTTT.